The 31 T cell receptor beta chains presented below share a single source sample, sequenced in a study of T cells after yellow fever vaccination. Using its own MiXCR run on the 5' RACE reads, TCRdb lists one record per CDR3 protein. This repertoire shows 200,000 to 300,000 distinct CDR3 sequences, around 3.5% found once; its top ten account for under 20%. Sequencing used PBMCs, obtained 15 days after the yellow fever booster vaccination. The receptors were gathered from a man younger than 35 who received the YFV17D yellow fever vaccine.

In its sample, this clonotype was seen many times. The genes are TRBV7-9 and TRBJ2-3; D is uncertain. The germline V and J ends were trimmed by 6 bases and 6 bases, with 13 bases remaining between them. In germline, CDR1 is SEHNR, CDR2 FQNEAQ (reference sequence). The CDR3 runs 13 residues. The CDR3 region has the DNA TGTGCCAGCAGGGCGAGCAGTCGGGATACGCAGTATTTT. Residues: CASRASSRDTQYF.

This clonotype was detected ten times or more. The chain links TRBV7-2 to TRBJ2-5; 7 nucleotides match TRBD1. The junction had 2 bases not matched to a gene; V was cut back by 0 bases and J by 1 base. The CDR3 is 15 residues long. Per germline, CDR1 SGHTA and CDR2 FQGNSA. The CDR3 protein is CASSLAPGGQETQYF. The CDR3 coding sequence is TGTGCCAGCAGCTTAGCGCCAGGGGGCCAAGAGACCCAGTACTTC.

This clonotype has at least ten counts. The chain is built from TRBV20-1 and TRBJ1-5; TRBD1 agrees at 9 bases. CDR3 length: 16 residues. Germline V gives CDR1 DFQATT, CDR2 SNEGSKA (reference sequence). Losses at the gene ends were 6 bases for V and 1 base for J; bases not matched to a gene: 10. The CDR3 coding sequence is TGCAGTGCCCCCACTACAGGGGGCGCGAGCAATCAGCCCCAGCATTTT. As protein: CSAPTTGGASNQPQHF.

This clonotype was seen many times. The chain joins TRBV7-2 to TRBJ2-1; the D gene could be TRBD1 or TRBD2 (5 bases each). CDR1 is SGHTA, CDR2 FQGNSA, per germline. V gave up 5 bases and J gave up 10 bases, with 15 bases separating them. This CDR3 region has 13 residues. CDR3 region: CASSPLGTGEQFF. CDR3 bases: TGTGCCAGCAGCCCCCTGGGGACCGGGGAGCAGTTCTTC. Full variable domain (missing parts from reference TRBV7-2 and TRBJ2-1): GAGVSQSPSNKVTEKGKDVELRCDPISGHTALYWYRQSLGQGLEFLIYFQGNSAPDKSGLPSDRFSAERTGGSVSTLTIQRTQQEDSAVYLCASSPLGTGEQFFGPGTRLTVL.

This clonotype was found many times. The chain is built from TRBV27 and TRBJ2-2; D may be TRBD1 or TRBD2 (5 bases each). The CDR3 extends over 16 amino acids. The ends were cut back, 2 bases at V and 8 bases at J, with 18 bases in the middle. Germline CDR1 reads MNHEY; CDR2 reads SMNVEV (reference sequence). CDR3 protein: CASSLGGSYSLGELFF. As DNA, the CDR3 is TGTGCCAGCAGTTTAGGGGGATCTTACTCATTGGGGGAGCTGTTTTTT.

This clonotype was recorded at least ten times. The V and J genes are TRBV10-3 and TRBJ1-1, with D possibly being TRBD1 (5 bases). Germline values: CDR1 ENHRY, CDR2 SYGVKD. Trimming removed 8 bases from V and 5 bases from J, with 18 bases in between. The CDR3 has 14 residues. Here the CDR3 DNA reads TGTGCCATCGAGTCCCGGGGGAGGCGTACTGAAGCTTTCTTT. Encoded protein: CAIESRGRRTEAFF.

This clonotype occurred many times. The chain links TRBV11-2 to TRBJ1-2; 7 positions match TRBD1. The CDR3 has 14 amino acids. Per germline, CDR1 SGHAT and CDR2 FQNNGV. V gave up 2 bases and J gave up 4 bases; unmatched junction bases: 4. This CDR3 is CASSLSTGSYGYTF. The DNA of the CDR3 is TGTGCCAGCAGCTTATCGACAGGGTCCTATGGCTACACCTTC.

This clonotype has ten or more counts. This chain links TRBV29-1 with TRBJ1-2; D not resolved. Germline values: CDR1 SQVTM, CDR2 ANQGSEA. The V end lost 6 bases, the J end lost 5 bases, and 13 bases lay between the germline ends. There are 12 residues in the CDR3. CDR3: CSVNQAGYGYTF. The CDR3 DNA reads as TGCAGCGTGAACCAGGCGGGATATGGCTACACCTTC.

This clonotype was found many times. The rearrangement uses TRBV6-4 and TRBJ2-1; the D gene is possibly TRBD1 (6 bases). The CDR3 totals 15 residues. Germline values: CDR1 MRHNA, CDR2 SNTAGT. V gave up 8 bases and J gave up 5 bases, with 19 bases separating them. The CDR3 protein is CASGTTRDGDNEQFF. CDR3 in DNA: TGTGCCAGCGGGACAACCCGGGACGGCGACAATGAGCAGTTCTTC.

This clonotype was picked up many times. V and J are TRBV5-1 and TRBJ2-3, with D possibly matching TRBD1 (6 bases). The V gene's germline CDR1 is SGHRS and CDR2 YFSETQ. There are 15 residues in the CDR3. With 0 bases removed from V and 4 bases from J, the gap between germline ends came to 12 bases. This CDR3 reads CASSLEGQVSDTQYF. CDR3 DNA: TGCGCCAGCAGCTTGGAGGGACAAGTCTCAGATACGCAGTATTTT.

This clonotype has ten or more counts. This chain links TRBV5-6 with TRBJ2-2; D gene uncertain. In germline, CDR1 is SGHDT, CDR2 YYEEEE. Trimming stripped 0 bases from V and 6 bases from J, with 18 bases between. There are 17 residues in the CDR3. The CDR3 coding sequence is TGTGCCAGCAGCTTGGAACCGCTCTTCGGAGTCGCCGGGGAGCTGTTTTTT. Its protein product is CASSLEPLFGVAGELFF.

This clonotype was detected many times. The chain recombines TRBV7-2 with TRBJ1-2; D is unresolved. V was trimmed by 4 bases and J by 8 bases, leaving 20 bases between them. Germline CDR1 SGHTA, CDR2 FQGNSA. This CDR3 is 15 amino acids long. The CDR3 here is CASSSPTSGNFGYTF. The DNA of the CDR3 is TGTGCCAGCAGCTCCCCAACTAGTGGCAATTTCGGCTACACCTTC.

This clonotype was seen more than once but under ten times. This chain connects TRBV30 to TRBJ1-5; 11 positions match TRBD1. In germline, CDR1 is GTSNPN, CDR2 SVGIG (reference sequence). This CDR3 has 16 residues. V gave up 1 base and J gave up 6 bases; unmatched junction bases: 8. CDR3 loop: CAWSASPGQGVQPQHF. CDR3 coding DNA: TGTGCCTGGAGTGCAAGCCCGGGACAGGGGGTTCAGCCCCAGCATTTT. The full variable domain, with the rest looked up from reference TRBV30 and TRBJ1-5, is SQTIHQWPATLVQPVGSPLSLECTVEGTSNPNLYWYRQAAGRGLQLLFYSVGIGQISSEVPQNLSASRPQDRQFILSSKKLLLSDSGFYLCAWSASPGQGVQPQHFGDGTRLSIL.

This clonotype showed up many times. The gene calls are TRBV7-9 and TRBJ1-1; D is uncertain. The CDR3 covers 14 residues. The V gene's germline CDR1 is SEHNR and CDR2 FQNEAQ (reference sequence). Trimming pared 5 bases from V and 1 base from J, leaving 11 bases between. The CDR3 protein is CASSQQTGNTEAFF. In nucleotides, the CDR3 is TGTGCCAGCAGCCAACAGACGGGGAACACTGAAGCTTTCTTT.

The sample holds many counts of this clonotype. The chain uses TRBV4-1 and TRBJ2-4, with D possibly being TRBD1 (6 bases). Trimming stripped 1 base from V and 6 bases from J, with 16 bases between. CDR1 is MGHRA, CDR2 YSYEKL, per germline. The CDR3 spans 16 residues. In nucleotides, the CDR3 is TGCGCCAGCAGCCAAGTCCTATCGACAGGTCTAAACATTCAGTACTTC. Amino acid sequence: CASSQVLSTGLNIQYF.

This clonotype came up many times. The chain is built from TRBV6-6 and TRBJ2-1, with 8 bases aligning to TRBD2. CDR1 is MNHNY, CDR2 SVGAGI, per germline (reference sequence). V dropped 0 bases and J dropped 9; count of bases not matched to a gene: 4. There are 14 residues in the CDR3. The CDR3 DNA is TGTGCCAGCAGTTACTCTCTCGGGGGGGTTGAGCAGTTCTTC. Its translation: CASSYSLGGVEQFF.

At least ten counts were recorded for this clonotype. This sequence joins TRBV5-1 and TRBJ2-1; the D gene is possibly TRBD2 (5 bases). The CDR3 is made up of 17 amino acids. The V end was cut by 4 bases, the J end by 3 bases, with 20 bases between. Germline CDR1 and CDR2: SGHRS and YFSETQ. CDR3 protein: CASSLRFGNLYYNEQFF. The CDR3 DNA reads TGCGCCAGCAGCCTTAGATTCGGGAACCTCTACTACAATGAGCAGTTCTTC.

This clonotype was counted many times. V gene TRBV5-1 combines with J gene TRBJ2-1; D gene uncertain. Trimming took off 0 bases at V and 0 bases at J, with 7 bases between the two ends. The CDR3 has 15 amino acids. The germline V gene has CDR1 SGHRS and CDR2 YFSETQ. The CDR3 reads CASSLVGPSYNEQFF. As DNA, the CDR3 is TGCGCCAGCAGCTTGGTGGGTCCCTCCTACAATGAGCAGTTCTTC.

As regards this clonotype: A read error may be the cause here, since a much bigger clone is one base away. The CDR3 nucleotides are TGCAGTGCTAGAGATGGGGGGGCAGGGCTCAACGAGCAGTCCTTC. It translates to CSARDGGAGLNEQSF. V gene TRBV20-1 combines with J gene TRBJ2-7; the D gene is possibly TRBD2 (7 bases). The CDR3 is made up of 15 amino acids. Germline V gives CDR1 DFQATT, CDR2 SNEGSKA (reference sequence).

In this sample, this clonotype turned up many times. CDR3 residues: CASSPIVGSSPLHF. DNA of the CDR3: TGTGCCAGCTCACCCATCGTAGGGAGTTCACCCCTCCACTTT. This rearrangement joins TRBV18 to TRBJ1-6, with D uncertain. This CDR3 region has 14 residues. Trimming removed 3 bases at V and 9 bases at J, with 12 bases between. CDR1 and CDR2 (germline): KGHSH, LQKENI.

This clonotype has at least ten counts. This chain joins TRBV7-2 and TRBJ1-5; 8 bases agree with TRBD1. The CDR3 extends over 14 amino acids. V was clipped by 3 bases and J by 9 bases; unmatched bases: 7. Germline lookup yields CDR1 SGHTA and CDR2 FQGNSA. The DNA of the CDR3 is TGTGCCAGCAGCTTTAACCTCAGGGGGCTGCCCCAGCATTTT. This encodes CASSFNLRGLPQHF.

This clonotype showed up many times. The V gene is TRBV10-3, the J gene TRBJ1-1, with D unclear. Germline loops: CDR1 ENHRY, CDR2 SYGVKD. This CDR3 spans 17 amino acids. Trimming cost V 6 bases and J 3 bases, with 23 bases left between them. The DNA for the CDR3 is TGTGCCATCAGCGACGTTCTCGGGCTCCTTAGGGACACTGAAGCTTTCTTT. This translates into CAISDVLGLLRDTEAFF.

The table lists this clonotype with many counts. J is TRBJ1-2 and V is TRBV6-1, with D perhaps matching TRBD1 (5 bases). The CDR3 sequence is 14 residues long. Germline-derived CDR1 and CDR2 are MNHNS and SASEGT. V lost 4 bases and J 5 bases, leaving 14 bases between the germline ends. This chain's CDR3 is CASSGQGHVYGYTF. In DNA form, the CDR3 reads TGTGCCAGCAGTGGGCAAGGACATGTATATGGCTACACCTTC.

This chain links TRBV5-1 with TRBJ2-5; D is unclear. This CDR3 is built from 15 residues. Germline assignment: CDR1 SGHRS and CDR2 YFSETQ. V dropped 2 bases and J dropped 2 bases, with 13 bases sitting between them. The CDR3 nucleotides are TGCGCCAGCAGCTTCTTAGCACCAGCTCAAGAGACCCAGTACTTC. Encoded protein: CASSFLAPAQETQYF.

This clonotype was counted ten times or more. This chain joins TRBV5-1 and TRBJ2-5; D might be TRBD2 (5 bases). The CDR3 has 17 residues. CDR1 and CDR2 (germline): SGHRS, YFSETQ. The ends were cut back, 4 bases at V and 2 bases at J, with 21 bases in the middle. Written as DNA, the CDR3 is TGCGCCAGCAGCCCCTCCCGGGGTCAGCGGATACAAGAGACCCAGTACTTC. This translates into CASSPSRGQRIQETQYF.

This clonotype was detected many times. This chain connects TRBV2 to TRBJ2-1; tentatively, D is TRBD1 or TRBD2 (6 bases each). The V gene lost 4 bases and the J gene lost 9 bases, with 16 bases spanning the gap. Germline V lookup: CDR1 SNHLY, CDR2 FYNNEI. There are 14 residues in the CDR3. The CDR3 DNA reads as TGTGCCAGCAGTGGATGGACGGAGGGGGGTGAGCAGTTCTTC. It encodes CASSGWTEGGEQFF. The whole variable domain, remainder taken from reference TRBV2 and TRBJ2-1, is EPEVTQTPSHQVTQMGQEVILRCVPISNHLYFYWYRQILGQKVEFLVSFYNNEISEKSEIFDDQFSVERPDGSNFTLKIRSTKLEDSAMYFCASSGWTEGGEQFFGPGTRLTVL.

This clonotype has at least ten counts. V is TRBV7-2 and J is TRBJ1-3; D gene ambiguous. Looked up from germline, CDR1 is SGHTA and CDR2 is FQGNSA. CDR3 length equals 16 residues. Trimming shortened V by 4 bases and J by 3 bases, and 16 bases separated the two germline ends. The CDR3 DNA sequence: TGTGCCAGCAGCTACCGACTGGGAACTAGTGGAAACACCATATATTTT. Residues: CASSYRLGTSGNTIYF.

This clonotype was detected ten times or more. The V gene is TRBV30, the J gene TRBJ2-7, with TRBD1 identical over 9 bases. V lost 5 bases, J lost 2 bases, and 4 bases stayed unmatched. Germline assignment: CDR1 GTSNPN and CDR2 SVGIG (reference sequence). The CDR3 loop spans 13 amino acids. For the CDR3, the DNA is TGTGCCTGGGCTGGGACAGGGACCTACGAGCAGTACTTC. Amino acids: CAWAGTGTYEQYF. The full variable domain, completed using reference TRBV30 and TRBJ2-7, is SQTIHQWPATLVQPVGSPLSLECTVEGTSNPNLYWYRQAAGRGLQLLFYSVGIGQISSEVPQNLSASRPQDRQFILSSKKLLLSDSGFYLCAWAGTGTYEQYFGPGTRLTVT.

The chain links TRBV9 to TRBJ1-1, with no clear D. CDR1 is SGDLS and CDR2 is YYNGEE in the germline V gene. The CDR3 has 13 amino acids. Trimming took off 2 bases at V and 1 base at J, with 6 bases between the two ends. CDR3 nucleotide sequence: TGTGCCAGCAGCGTGGGATGGAACACTGAAGCTTTCTTT. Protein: CASSVGWNTEAFF.

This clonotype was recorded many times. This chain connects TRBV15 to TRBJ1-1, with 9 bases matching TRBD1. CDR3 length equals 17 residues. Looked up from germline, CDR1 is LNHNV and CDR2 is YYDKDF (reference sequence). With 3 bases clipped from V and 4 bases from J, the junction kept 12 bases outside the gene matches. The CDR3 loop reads CATSSRDRDWVRTEAFF. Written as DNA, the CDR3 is TGTGCCACCAGCAGCCGGGACAGGGATTGGGTTCGCACTGAAGCTTTCTTT.

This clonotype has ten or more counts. Here the CDR3 reads CSAQRTGGKTEAFF. The DNA for the CDR3 is TGCAGTGCTCAGCGGACAGGGGGTAAGACTGAAGCTTTCTTT. J is TRBJ1-1 and V is TRBV20-1, with 10 bases matching TRBD1. The J segment lost 5 bases and the V segment lost 5 bases, leaving 8 bases of the junction unmatched. CDR1 is DFQATT, CDR2 SNEGSKA, per germline (reference sequence). The CDR3 loop spans 14 amino acids.